These T cell receptor beta chains were read from a single sample in a study of response to subunit inactivated influenza vaccine. One entry per CDR3 protein results from TCRdb running MiXCR on the RT-PCR reads. Of a few hundred thousand distinct CDR3 sequences detected, around 13% appear once; the ten largest clones hold over 8.5%. This sample comprised PBMCs from blood, obtained roughly 12 days after vaccination. The receptors derive from a man aged 50-60 years who received an inactivated influenza vaccine. Both conserved end residues are part of each CDR3. The order of the fields is J gene, clone size, D gene, V gene, CDR3 protein, CDR3 DNA. A D gene is named only where the DNA matches it firmly. Expanded clones are given a class, and other clones once, few, many or no size at all.

J: TRBJ2-5
size: .
D: .
V: TRBV12-3/TRBV12-4
CDR3: CASSSSRNQETQYF
DNA: TGTGCCAGCAGTTCTAGCAGAAACCAAGAGACCCAGTACTTC

J: TRBJ1-2
size: .
D: .
V: TRBV9
CDR3: CASSVGGGLDGYTF
DNA: TGTGCCAGCAGCGTAGGAGGGGGGCTTGATGGCTACACCTTC

J: TRBJ1-4
size: few
D: .
V: TRBV28
CDR3: CASTSGRRNEKLFF
DNA: TGTGCCAGCACCTCGGGACGGCGAAATGAAAAACTGTTTTTT

J: TRBJ2-5
size: many
D: TRBD2
V: TRBV7-2
CDR3: CASSLTSGSRGGETQYF
DNA: TGTGCCAGCAGCTTGACTAGCGGGAGTAGAGGGGGAGAGACCCAGTACTTC

J: TRBJ1-3
size: few
D: .
V: TRBV10-2
CDR3: CASSDQRWGGNTIYF
DNA: TGCGCCAGCAGTGATCAACGGTGGGGTGGAAACACCATATATTTT

J: TRBJ1-3
size: .
D: TRBD1
V: TRBV6-1
CDR3: CASSEYRTGGNTIYF
DNA: TGTGCCAGCAGTGAATACAGGACAGGTGGAAACACCATATATTTT

J: TRBJ2-1
size: few
D: .
V: TRBV7-9
CDR3: CASSSVEGTAYNEQFF
DNA: TGTGCCAGCAGCTCCGTGGAGGGCACTGCCTACAATGAGCAGTTCTTC

J: TRBJ2-3
size: .
D: TRBD1
V: TRBV7-2
CDR3: CASSFGTGRDTQYF
DNA: TGTGCCAGCAGCTTCGGGACAGGGCGAGATACGCAGTATTTT

J: TRBJ2-5
size: .
D: TRBD2
V: TRBV20-1
CDR3: CSAILAGAGETQYF
DNA: TGCAGTGCTATTCTGGCGGGAGCGGGAGAGACCCAGTACTTC

J: TRBJ2-4
size: .
D: TRBD2
V: TRBV15
CDR3: CATSLAPSGGKNIQYF
DNA: TGTGCCACCAGCTTAGCCCCTAGCGGGGGCAAAAACATTCAGTACTTC

J: TRBJ2-1
size: few
D: .
V: TRBV27
CDR3: CASRLVTTSYNEQFF
DNA: TGTGCCAGCCGCCTAGTGACAACATCCTACAATGAGCAGTTCTTC

J: TRBJ2-1
size: .
D: .
V: TRBV7-9
CDR3: CASSLASGYGEQFF
DNA: TGTGCCAGCAGCTTAGCGTCCGGGTATGGTGAGCAGTTCTTC

J: TRBJ2-1
size: few
D: TRBD2
V: TRBV2
CDR3: CASSGGLAGGNEQFF
DNA: TGTGCCAGCAGTGGAGGACTAGCGGGAGGCAATGAGCAGTTCTTC

J: TRBJ1-5
size: few
D: .
V: TRBV20-1
CDR3: CSARWQTTPQHF
DNA: TGCAGTGCTAGGTGGCAGACGACGCCCCAGCATTTT

J: TRBJ2-1
size: few
D: .
V: TRBV20-1
CDR3: CSARDRGYSNNEQFF
DNA: TGCAGTGCTAGAGATCGGGGTTACTCAAACAATGAGCAGTTCTTC

J: TRBJ2-3
size: .
D: TRBD1
V: TRBV19
CDR3: CASSQDRWTDTQYF
DNA: TGTGCCAGTAGTCAGGACAGGTGGACAGATACGCAGTATTTT

J: TRBJ2-7
size: .
D: TRBD1
V: TRBV15
CDR3: CATRAGTDEYEQYF
DNA: TGTGCCACCAGGGCCGGGACAGACGAGTACGAGCAGTACTTC

J: TRBJ1-2
size: few
D: .
V: TRBV12-3/TRBV12-4
CDR3: CASSLRVRGDYGYTF
DNA: TGTGCCAGCAGTCTCAGGGTACGGGGAGACTATGGCTACACCTTC

J: TRBJ2-5
size: few
D: .
V: TRBV6-2/TRBV6-3
CDR3: CASRGGGQGETQYF
DNA: TGTGCCAGCAGGGGAGGGGGGCAGGGAGAGACCCAGTACTTC

J: TRBJ2-1
size: .
D: .
V: TRBV6-1
CDR3: CASSATRQNEQFF
DNA: TGTGCCAGCAGTGCGACCCGCCAGAATGAGCAGTTCTTC

J: TRBJ2-3
size: .
D: .
V: TRBV7-9
CDR3: CASSLGWAGREDTQYF
DNA: TGTGCCAGCAGCTTAGGTTGGGCCGGCAGGGAAGATACGCAGTATTTT

J: TRBJ2-1
size: many
D: TRBD2
V: TRBV12-3/TRBV12-4
CDR3: CASSFSASGRNEQFF
DNA: TGTGCCAGCAGTTTCTCGGCTAGCGGGAGGAATGAGCAGTTCTTC

J: TRBJ1-2
size: .
D: .
V: TRBV10-3
CDR3: CAISELGYDYGYTF
DNA: TGTGCCATCAGTGAGCTGGGGTACGACTATGGCTACACCTTC

J: TRBJ2-7
size: .
D: TRBD2
V: TRBV12-3/TRBV12-4
CDR3: CASTPGGPYEQYF
DNA: TGTGCCAGCACCCCGGGGGGTCCCTACGAGCAGTACTTC

J: TRBJ2-5
size: .
D: .
V: TRBV4-3
CDR3: CASSQGLAESQETQYF
DNA: TGCGCCAGCAGCCAAGGTCTGGCGGAATCCCAAGAGACCCAGTACTTC

J: TRBJ2-1
size: many
D: TRBD2
V: TRBV4-3
CDR3: CASSQDIGLAGVMGPNEQFF
DNA: TGCGCCAGCAGCCAAGATATAGGGCTAGCGGGAGTGATGGGCCCCAATGAGCAGTTCTTC

J: TRBJ2-1
size: once
D: TRBD1
V: TRBV9
CDR3: CASSVTGTVYNEQFF
DNA: TGTGCCAGCAGCGTCACCGGGACAGTATACAATGAGCAGTTCTTC

J: TRBJ2-3
size: .
D: .
V: TRBV15
CDR3: CATSREGKALTDTQYF
DNA: TGTGCCACCAGCAGAGAAGGGAAAGCCCTCACAGATACGCAGTATTTT

J: TRBJ2-5
size: few
D: .
V: TRBV4-2
CDR3: CASSRGTGTQQETQYF
DNA: TGTGCCAGCAGCCGAGGCACGGGGACACAGCAAGAGACCCAGTACTTC

J: TRBJ2-1
size: .
D: .
V: TRBV29-1
CDR3: CSVNNREQFF
DNA: TGCAGCGTAAATAACAGGGAGCAGTTCTTC

J: TRBJ2-1
size: .
D: TRBD2
V: TRBV11-2
CDR3: CASSQSGASYNEQFF
DNA: TGTGCCAGCAGCCAGAGCGGGGCCTCCTACAATGAGCAGTTCTTC

J: TRBJ2-1
size: .
D: .
V: TRBV24-1
CDR3: CATTSGELGVEQFF
DNA: TGTGCCACCACCTCAGGGGAACTAGGAGTTGAGCAGTTCTTC

J: TRBJ2-7
size: .
D: .
V: TRBV11-2
CDR3: CASALGGYRYEQYF
DNA: TGTGCCAGCGCCCTAGGGGGTTACCGTTACGAGCAGTACTTC

J: TRBJ1-2
size: .
D: .
V: TRBV2
CDR3: CASSSTPGANYGYTF
DNA: TGTGCCAGCAGCTCTACCCCCGGAGCAAACTATGGCTACACCTTC

J: TRBJ2-1
size: .
D: TRBD2
V: TRBV24-1
CDR3: CATSDFRLAGNEQFF
DNA: TGTGCCACCAGTGATTTTCGCCTAGCGGGCAATGAGCAGTTCTTC

J: TRBJ2-3
size: .
D: .
V: TRBV12-3/TRBV12-4
CDR3: CASSLRGSADTQYF
DNA: TGTGCCAGCAGTTTAAGGGGTTCGGCAGATACGCAGTATTTT

J: TRBJ2-5
size: .
D: TRBD2
V: TRBV5-1
CDR3: CASGAGGQETQYF
DNA: TGCGCCTCTGGTGCGGGGGGGCAGGAGACCCAGTACTTC

J: TRBJ2-6
size: few
D: TRBD1
V: TRBV20-1
CDR3: CSARPYGDSSGANVLTF
DNA: TGCAGTGCTAGACCCTATGGGGACAGTTCTGGGGCCAACGTCCTGACTTTC

J: TRBJ2-5
size: few
D: .
V: TRBV7-2
CDR3: CASTRGTQETQYF
DNA: TGTGCCAGCACTAGGGGTACCCAAGAGACCCAGTACTTC

J: TRBJ1-2
size: .
D: .
V: TRBV7-2
CDR3: CASSSRSILGALGYTF
DNA: TGTGCCAGCAGCAGCCGGTCGATTCTGGGGGCGCTTGGCTACACCTTC

J: TRBJ2-7
size: .
D: .
V: TRBV10-3
CDR3: CAIRGPEQPGYEQYF
DNA: TGTGCCATCAGGGGGCCGGAGCAGCCCGGATACGAGCAGTACTTC

J: TRBJ2-7
size: .
D: TRBD2
V: TRBV7-2
CDR3: CASSLKGLAGGEQYF
DNA: TGTGCCAGCAGCTTAAAAGGGCTAGCGGGAGGGGAGCAGTACTTC

J: TRBJ2-7
size: once
D: TRBD1
V: TRBV20-1
CDR3: CSARGQLNYEQYF
DNA: TGCAGTGCTAGGGGACAGCTCAACTACGAGCAGTACTTC

J: TRBJ2-7
size: .
D: .
V: TRBV4-2
CDR3: CASSPSREEQYF
DNA: TGTGCCAGCAGCCCCTCACGTGAGGAGCAGTACTTC

J: TRBJ2-3
size: .
D: TRBD2
V: TRBV15
CDR3: CATSRESLAGDTDTQYF
DNA: TGTGCCACCAGCAGAGAGTCCCTAGCGGGGGACACAGATACGCAGTATTTT

J: TRBJ2-5
size: few
D: TRBD2
V: TRBV20-1
CDR3: CSATRTSGQETQYF
DNA: TGCAGTGCAACTCGGACTAGCGGGCAAGAGACCCAGTACTTC

J: TRBJ2-4
size: many
D: .
V: TRBV29-1
CDR3: CSVELSPGPGLDIQYF
DNA: TGCAGCGTTGAACTCTCCCCTGGACCAGGCCTGGACATTCAGTACTTC